The T cell receptor (beta chain) described here comes from a study of blood T cell repertoires in COVID-19. Overall study context: The analysed material was cDNA or gDNA that came from T cells, B-cell-depleted T cells, or PBMCs.

This CDR3 is built from 14 residues. The germline V gene encodes CDR1 MDHEN and CDR2 SYDVKM. V was trimmed by 3 bases and J by 6 bases, leaving 14 bases between them. Original processing methods: Reference gene primers were amplified, and this amplification served to estimate nucleated cell counts. Here immunoSEQ multiplex PCR was the method, and the copy in TCRdb shows in-frame clones only, minus some. V and J calls and clone size come straight from that table; D and trimming were deduced from the DNA. The sample contains about 110,000 clones, approximately 80% of which appear only once. The material sequenced was peripheral blood. The clonotype was recovered from a woman in her 70s with acute or convalescent COVID-19. This sequence joins TRBV28 and TRBJ1-2, with D perhaps matching TRBD1 (6 bases). Here the CDR3 reads CASSFGGAFNGYTF. The CDR3 nucleotides are TGTGCCAGCAGTTTTGGGGGCGCCTTCAATGGCTACACCTTC.